Presented here are 21 T cell receptor beta chains from one specimen sequenced in a study of siplizumab effects on memory and regulatory T cells. Clones were sequenced by immunoSEQ multiplex PCR, and TCRdb holds only the in-frame ones, with some missing. The sample lists about 100,000 clones, around 90% occurring once. Sequenced material: CD4+ T cells sorted from blood. These TCRs come from a human donor in good health.

V is TRBV11-1 and J is TRBJ2-2; 11 bases are shared with TRBD2. The CDR3 has 17 residues. Losses at the gene ends were 1 base for V and 5 bases for J; bases not matched to a gene: 6. CDR1 SGHAT and CDR2 FQDESV come from the germline V gene (reference sequence). This CDR3 reads CASSLVAGGPWTGELFF. CDR3 DNA: TGTGCCAGCAGCTTAGTAGCGGGAGGGCCATGGACCGGGGAGCTGTTTTTT. Drawing the rest from reference TRBV11-1 and TRBJ2-2, the complete variable domain is EAEVAQSPRYKITEKSQAVAFWCDPISGHATLYWYRQILGQGPELLVQFQDESVVDDSQLPKDRFSAERLKGVDSTLKIQPAELGDSAMYLCASSLVAGGPWTGELFFGEGSRLTVL.

The chain uses TRBV9 and TRBJ1-1; D is unresolved. V lost 5 bases to trimming and J lost 3 bases, with 11 bases between them. CDR1 is SGDLS and CDR2 is YYNGEE in the germline V gene. The CDR3 extends over 13 amino acids. CDR3: CASREDGDTEAFF. Written as DNA, the CDR3 is TGTGCCAGCAGGGAGGACGGGGACACTGAAGCTTTCTTT.

The chain links TRBV9 to TRBJ2-1; 8 bases fit TRBD2. Germline V gene data show CDR1 as SGDLS and CDR2 as YYNGEE. The CDR3 sequence is 15 residues long. Trimming cost V 2 bases and J 0 bases; bases outside gene matches: 1. CDR3 loop: CASSVSGNSYNEQFF. In DNA, the CDR3 is TGTGCCAGCAGCGTTAGCGGGAACTCCTACAATGAGCAGTTCTTC.

The gene calls are TRBV11-2 and TRBJ1-6; D remains unclear. Per the germline V gene, CDR1 is SGHAT and CDR2 is FQNNGV. The CDR3 length is 13 residues. V gave up 7 bases and J gave up 7 bases, with 11 bases separating them. The CDR3 spells CASNAGVNSPLHF. CDR3 DNA: TGTGCCAGCAACGCCGGAGTGAATTCACCCCTCCACTTT. Full variable domain (missing parts from reference TRBV11-2 and TRBJ1-6): EAGVAQSPRYKIIEKRQSVAFWCNPISGHATLYWYQQILGQGPKLLIQFQNNGVVDDSQLPKDRFSAERLKGVDSTLKIQPAKLEDSAVYLCASNAGVNSPLHFGNGTRLTVT.

V gene TRBV6-5 combines with J gene TRBJ2-5; D is perhaps TRBD1 or TRBD2 (6 bases each). Germline V CDR1 and CDR2: MNHEY, SVGAGI. The CDR3 is 14 amino acids. Trimming took 0 bases from V and 5 from J, leaving 10 bases between them. CDR3 DNA: TGTGCCAGCAGTTACTCGGGGGGCTTGGAGACCCAGTACTTC. This sequence encodes CASSYSGGLETQYF.

The chain combines TRBV10-3 with TRBJ2-2, with D maybe TRBD1 (6 bases). CDR1 and CDR2 (germline): ENHRY, SYGVKD. The CDR3 spans 14 residues. Trimming removed 7 bases at V and 5 bases at J, with 14 bases between. The CDR3 DNA reads TGTGCCATCAAAGGGGGTCAAGTAACCGGGGAGCTGTTTTTT. The encoded protein is CAIKGGQVTGELFF.

This rearrangement joins TRBV28 to TRBJ1-1; TRBD1 agrees at 10 bases. Germline lookup yields CDR1 MDHEN and CDR2 SYDVKM. The trim removed 1 base at V and 2 bases at J, leaving 10 bases unmatched. This CDR3 has 18 residues. CDR3 sequence reads: CASSLSGTGVMGNTEAFF. Here the CDR3 DNA reads TGTGCCAGCAGTTTATCCGGGACAGGGGTTATGGGAAACACTGAAGCTTTCTTT. The complete variable domain, with remaining parts taken from reference TRBV28 and TRBJ1-1, reads DVKVTQSSRYLVKRTGEKVFLECVQDMDHENMFWYRQDPGLGLRLIYFSYDVKMKEKGDIPEGYSVSREKKERFSLILESASTNQTSMYLCASSLSGTGVMGNTEAFFGQGTRLTVV.

The chain couples TRBV5-1 to TRBJ2-3; 7 bases match TRBD1. Germline trimming cut 1 base from V and 3 bases from J; bases unmatched to any gene: 8. Germline V gene data show CDR1 as SGHRS and CDR2 as YFSETQ. This CDR3 has 16 amino acids. This CDR3 reads CASSLRGTEGTDTQYF. The DNA of the CDR3 is TGCGCCAGCAGCTTGAGGGGGACAGAAGGTACAGATACGCAGTATTTT.

V gene TRBV7-9 combines with J gene TRBJ2-7, with 12 bases that match TRBD1. The CDR3 loop spans 16 amino acids. Looked up from germline, CDR1 is SEHNR and CDR2 is FQNEAQ (reference sequence). The J segment lost 6 bases and the V segment lost 5 bases, leaving 11 bases of the junction unmatched. This chain's CDR3 is CASSLRVGTGGGEQYF. CDR3 nucleotides: TGTGCCAGCAGCCTTCGGGTCGGGACAGGGGGCGGCGAGCAGTACTTC. Filled out from reference TRBV7-9 and TRBJ2-7, the complete variable domain reads DTGVSQNPRHKITKRGQNVTFRCDPISEHNRLYWYRQTLGQGPEFLTYFQNEAQLEKSRLLSDRFSAERPKGSFSTLEIQRTEQGDSAMYLCASSLRVGTGGGEQYFGPGTRLTVT.

CDR3: CASSRDGGRNTEAFF. The CDR3 DNA is TGTGCCAGCAGTCGTGATGGGGGACGAAACACTGAAGCTTTCTTT. The rearrangement uses TRBV6-6 and TRBJ1-1; weak D call: TRBD1 (5 bases). Germline V gene lookup returns CDR1 MNHNY and CDR2 SVGAGI (reference sequence). The CDR3 is made up of 15 amino acids. V lost 5 bases and J 2 bases, leaving 15 bases between the germline ends.

V gene TRBV11-2 combines with J gene TRBJ1-3, with TRBD1 as a possible D gene (5 bases). The ends were cut back, 1 base at V and 2 bases at J, with 12 bases in the middle. From germline, CDR1 is SGHAT and CDR2 FQNNGV. The CDR3 contains 16 residues. The chain's CDR3 is CASSLVEGIAGNTIYF. The DNA for the CDR3 is TGTGCCAGCAGCTTAGTTGAGGGGATTGCTGGAAACACCATATATTTT.

The CDR3 bases are TGTGCCAGCAGCCCGGGCCGTATACAAGAGACCCAGTACTTC. Protein product: CASSPGRIQETQYF. This chain links TRBV5-4 with TRBJ2-5, with D unclear. V was trimmed by 4 bases and J by 2 bases, leaving 12 bases between them. This CDR3 comprises 14 residues. Germline-derived CDR1 and CDR2 are SGHNT and YYREEE (reference sequence).

This chain links TRBV7-9 with TRBJ2-7; TRBD2 matches 9 bases. This CDR3 has 14 amino acids. CDR1 is SEHNR and CDR2 is FQNEAQ in the germline V gene (reference sequence). The V and J ends lost 8 bases and 2 bases, in that order; junction bases with no gene match: 7. The CDR3 here is CASGRAGGTYEQYF. CDR3 DNA: TGTGCCAGCGGCCGAGCGGGAGGTACCTACGAGCAGTACTTC.

This rearrangement joins TRBV29-1 to TRBJ2-1; TRBD2 matches at 9 bases. This CDR3 region has 15 residues. Trimming at V came to 6 bases and at J to 9 bases, leaving 15 bases not matched to a gene. The germline CDR1 and CDR2 sequences are SQVTM and ANQGSEA. The CDR3 bases are TGCAGCGTGGGTCCGGTGGTAGCGGGAGTTGGTGAGCAGTTCTTC. Residues: CSVGPVVAGVGEQFF.

The rearrangement joins TRBV10-3 to TRBJ1-1, with a possible D match to TRBD1 (6 bases). CDR1 and CDR2 from the germline V gene are ENHRY and SYGVKD. The germline V and J ends were trimmed by 4 bases and 2 bases, with 8 bases remaining between them. This CDR3 is built from 13 residues. The CDR3 DNA sequence: TGTGCCATCAGTGGACAGGTAAACACTGAAGCTTTCTTT. Protein sequence: CAISGQVNTEAFF.

This clone was seen only a few times. The J gene is TRBJ2-3, the V gene TRBV7-3, with 7 positions matching TRBD2. With V trimmed by 0 bases and J by 0 bases, 6 bases remained unmatched. CDR1 is SGHTA and CDR2 is FQGTGA in the germline V gene. The CDR3 sequence is 17 residues long. CDR3 sequence: CASSLTGTTASTDTQYF. CDR3 nucleotides: TGTGCCAGCAGCTTAACGGGGACTACAGCTAGCACAGATACGCAGTATTTT.

The V and J genes are TRBV18 and TRBJ1-5; 10 bases are shared with TRBD1. This CDR3 has 15 residues. V was pared by 2 bases and J by 6 bases, with 4 bases of the junction left unmatched. The germline V gene encodes CDR1 KGHSH and CDR2 LQKENI. In nucleotides, the CDR3 is TGTGCCAGCTCACCAACCGGGACAGGGGTTCAGCCCCAGCATTTT. This translates into CASSPTGTGVQPQHF.

The J gene is TRBJ2-3, the V gene TRBV5-4; 7 bases agree with TRBD2. J gave up 3 bases and V 4 bases, and 14 bases lay outside the gene matches. Germline CDR1 SGHNT, CDR2 YYREEE (reference sequence). The CDR3 consists of 17 residues. CDR3 sequence reads: CASSPDPSGLLTDTQYF. The CDR3 DNA follows: TGTGCCAGCAGCCCAGATCCTAGCGGTCTTTTGACAGATACGCAGTATTTT.

The J gene is TRBJ1-5, the V gene TRBV28; D gene unclear. Trimming pared 8 bases from V and 0 bases from J, leaving 11 bases between. The CDR3 is 14 residues long. From germline, CDR1 is MDHEN and CDR2 SYDVKM. The CDR3 DNA follows: TGTGCCAGCCTAGGACGGGTTAGCAATCAGCCCCAGCATTTT. Translating gives CASLGRVSNQPQHF. Full variable domain (rest looked up from reference TRBV28 and TRBJ1-5): DVKVTQSSRYLVKRTGEKVFLECVQDMDHENMFWYRQDPGLGLRLIYFSYDVKMKEKGDIPEGYSVSREKKERFSLILESASTNQTSMYLCASLGRVSNQPQHFGDGTRLSIL.

On this clone: Other DNA variants within this sample encode the same CDR3. The chain has TRBV27 and TRBJ2-7; D may be TRBD2 (6 bases). Trimming stripped 4 bases from V and 0 bases from J, with 22 bases between. Germline V lookup: CDR1 MNHEY, CDR2 SMNVEV (reference sequence). This CDR3 is 18 amino acids long. The CDR3 loop is CASSSRLGRGGSSYEQYF. CDR3 nucleotide sequence: TGTGCCAGCAGTTCGAGACTAGGAAGGGGTGGGAGCTCCTACGAGCAGTACTTC.

This chain links TRBV7-3 with TRBJ2-2; D remains unclear. The CDR3 is 15 residues long. V shed 6 bases and J shed 4 bases, with 15 bases lying between them. In germline, CDR1 is SGHTA, CDR2 FQGTGA. The CDR3 sequence is CASSLPGALTGELFF. In DNA, the CDR3 is TGTGCCAGCAGTCTACCAGGAGCTCTCACCGGGGAGCTGTTTTTT.